The 24 T cell receptor beta chains listed next were all sequenced from one sample in a study of OX40 agonist ivuxolimab in advanced cancers. The assay was immunoSEQ multiplex PCR, and TCRdb's table has in-frame clones only and misses some. This sample has some 13,000 clones, with approximately 93% found just once. The sequencing here drew on CD4+ or CD8+ T cells sorted from blood, taken in a trial of the OX40 agonist ivuxolimab. These receptor sequences come from an adult with an advanced solid tumor such as melanoma, head and neck, liver or kidney cancer.

The chain recombines TRBV28 with TRBJ2-7, with unresolved D. V was clipped by 5 bases and J by 6 bases, with 8 bases between them. This CDR3 is built from 11 residues. In germline, CDR1 is MDHEN, CDR2 SYDVKM. In DNA, the CDR3 is TGTGCCAGCAGTCCCCCCGGCGAGCAGTACTTC. It is translated as CASSPPGEQYF. Complete variable domain (other parts from reference TRBV28 and TRBJ2-7): DVKVTQSSRYLVKRTGEKVFLECVQDMDHENMFWYRQDPGLGLRLIYFSYDVKMKEKGDIPEGYSVSREKKERFSLILESASTNQTSMYLCASSPPGEQYFGPGTRLTVT.

The chain has TRBV28 and TRBJ2-1; 13 bases are a match to TRBD2. V was clipped by 5 bases and J by 6 bases; unmatched bases: 10. CDR1 is MDHEN and CDR2 is SYDVKM in the germline V gene. The length of the CDR3 is 17 residues. The CDR3 region is CASSTRTSGSRVNEQFF. In nucleotides, the CDR3 is TGTGCCAGCAGTACTAGGACTAGCGGGAGTCGGGTCAATGAGCAGTTCTTC.

CDR3 DNA sequence: TGTGCCAGCAGCTTAGCGCGGGGTGGCTCCGGGGGCTACACCTTC. Its protein product is CASSLARGGSGGYTF. The V call is TRBV13, the J call TRBJ1-2, with D unclear. V gave up 1 base and J gave up 8 bases, with 17 bases separating them. This CDR3 region has 15 residues. Germline CDR1 reads PRHDT; CDR2 reads FYEKMQ (reference sequence).

V gene TRBV2 combines with J gene TRBJ1-3; D gene unclear. There are 15 residues in the CDR3. V was clipped by 4 bases and J by 0 bases, with 10 bases between them. Germline loops: CDR1 SNHLY, CDR2 FYNNEI. CDR3 coding DNA: TGTGCCAGCAGTGCAGGACGCAACTCTGGAAACACCATATATTTT. It yields the protein CASSAGRNSGNTIYF.

V gene TRBV19 combines with J gene TRBJ2-7; D gene ambiguous. The CDR3 consists of 12 residues. Trimming removed 6 bases from V and 4 bases from J, with 10 bases in between. Germline values: CDR1 LNHDA, CDR2 SQIVND (reference sequence). The DNA for the CDR3 is TGTGCCAGTAGCCCGGACGATTACGAGCAGTACTTC. Residues: CASSPDDYEQYF.

This clone was seen a single time. The chain employs TRBV6-5 and TRBJ2-7; perhaps TRBD1 as D (6 bases). Germline values: CDR1 MNHEY, CDR2 SVGAGI. V was cut by 6 bases and J by 7 bases, with 16 bases left in between. This CDR3 contains 13 residues. The CDR3 region has the DNA TGTGCCAGCAGCCCCGGACAGACGAAGGAGCAGTACTTC. Its translation: CASSPGQTKEQYF.

V and J are TRBV11-2 and TRBJ2-7, with TRBD1 as a possible D gene (5 bases). The V end was cut by 2 bases, the J end by 3 bases, with 8 bases between. This CDR3 contains 13 residues. CDR1 and CDR2 from the germline V gene are SGHAT and FQNNGV. For the CDR3, the DNA is TGTGCCAGCAGCTTACAGGGTGTCTACGAGCAGTACTTC. This gives the protein CASSLQGVYEQYF.

The CDR3 region has the DNA TGTGCCAGCAGCTTATACAGTGCCTCCTACGAGCAGTACTTC. It translates to CASSLYSASYEQYF. The chain joins TRBV11-2 to TRBJ2-7, with D unclear. V lost 2 bases to trimming and J lost 0 bases, with 8 bases between them. The CDR3 length is 14 residues. From germline, CDR1 is SGHAT and CDR2 FQNNGV.

The rearrangement joins TRBV29-1 to TRBJ2-5; a weak D match, TRBD2 (7 bases). The CDR3 spans 13 residues. The V end lost 6 bases, the J end lost 4 bases, and 15 bases lay between the germline ends. Germline V lookup: CDR1 SQVTM, CDR2 ANQGSEA. CDR3 bases: TGCAGCGTCGTGGGGGGGGGCCGAGAGACCCAGTACTTC. It translates to CSVVGGGRETQYF.

The CDR3 region is CASSYSGQTQETQYF. In DNA, the CDR3 is TGTGCCAGCAGTTACTCTGGACAGACCCAAGAGACCCAGTACTTC. The gene calls are TRBV6-5 and TRBJ2-5, with a tentative D call TRBD1 (6 bases). The V and J ends lost 0 bases and 1 base respectively, with 9 bases between them. The CDR3 contains 15 residues. Germline CDR1 and CDR2: MNHEY and SVGAGI.

The rearrangement uses TRBV19 and TRBJ2-3; D is undetermined. CDR1 and CDR2 from the germline V gene are LNHDA and SQIVND (reference sequence). This CDR3 has 12 amino acids. V was pared by 6 bases and J by 4 bases, with 8 bases between. CDR3 amino acids: CASRGLADTQYF. Written as DNA, the CDR3 is TGTGCCAGTAGAGGCTTAGCAGATACGCAGTATTTT.

The chain carries TRBV5-1 and TRBJ1-2; D remains ambiguous. In germline, CDR1 is SGHRS, CDR2 YFSETQ. The CDR3 has 12 amino acids. Trimming left V 0 bases short and J 7 bases short, with 7 bases between. The CDR3 reads CASSLDGIGYTF. CDR3 nucleotides: TGCGCCAGCAGCTTGGACGGAATTGGCTACACCTTC.

This chain's CDR3 is CAWNGESGNTIYF. The CDR3, as DNA: TGTGCCTGGAACGGGGAGTCTGGAAACACCATATATTTT. The V and J genes are TRBV30 and TRBJ1-3; D is unclear. V dropped 4 bases and J dropped 1 base, with 8 bases sitting between them. The CDR3 contains 13 residues. Germline V gene data show CDR1 as GTSNPN and CDR2 as SVGIG (reference sequence).

In this sample, this clone turned up once. J is TRBJ1-3 and V is TRBV9; maybe TRBD1 (6 bases). Trimming removed 2 bases at V and 4 bases at J, with 16 bases between. The CDR3 consists of 16 residues. Per the germline V gene, CDR1 is SGDLS and CDR2 is YYNGEE. The DNA of the CDR3 is TGTGCCAGCAGCGTTGGGTCAGGGGTCGCAGGAAACACCATATATTTT. Translated, it gives CASSVGSGVAGNTIYF.

The chain recombines TRBV29-1 with TRBJ2-1, with 11 bases identical to TRBD2. Germline trimming cut 6 bases from V and 2 bases from J; bases unmatched to any gene: 6. The CDR3 is made up of 15 amino acids. The germline gives CDR1 SQVTM, CDR2 ANQGSEA. CDR3: CSVQVLAGAYNEQFF. DNA for the CDR3: TGCAGCGTCCAAGTACTAGCGGGGGCCTACAATGAGCAGTTCTTC.

V gene TRBV5-4 combines with J gene TRBJ1-1; D unresolved. In germline, CDR1 is SGHNT, CDR2 YYREEE (reference sequence). Trimming pared 3 bases from V and 6 bases from J, leaving 15 bases between. This CDR3 contains 14 residues. The CDR3 coding sequence is TGTGCCAGCAGCTCTCCCTTCGACCGCGCTGAAGCTTTCTTT. Translated, it gives CASSSPFDRAEAFF.

CDR3 amino acids: CASSQALGNSPLHF. The CDR3 coding sequence is TGTGCCAGCAGCCAAGCCTTGGGGAATTCACCCCTCCACTTT. V usage is TRBV14 and J usage is TRBJ1-6; D uncertain. The germline CDR1 and CDR2 sequences are SGHDN and FVKESK. Trimming left V 1 base short and J 7 bases short, with 8 bases between. This CDR3 spans 14 amino acids. The full variable domain, with the rest looked up from reference TRBV14 and TRBJ1-6, is EAGVTQFPSHSVIEKGQTVTLRCDPISGHDNLYWYRRVMGKEIKFLLHFVKESKQDESGMPNNRFLAERTGGTYSTLKVQPAELEDSGVYFCASSQALGNSPLHFGNGTRLTVT.

The sample holds one count of this clone. V and J are TRBV28 and TRBJ2-1; 8 bases are a match to TRBD1. The V gene end was trimmed by 8 bases and the J gene end by 1 base; junction bases not matched to a gene: 7. The germline CDR1 and CDR2 sequences are MDHEN and SYDVKM. There are 15 residues in the CDR3. The CDR3 loop reads CASLTDRVSYNEQFF. Written as DNA, the CDR3 is TGTGCCAGCCTTACGGACAGGGTGTCCTACAATGAGCAGTTCTTC.

This chain uses TRBV29-1 with TRBJ2-3; possibly TRBD2 for D (6 bases). Trimming removed 4 bases from V and 3 bases from J, with 14 bases in between. The CDR3 covers 14 residues. Germline CDR1 reads SQVTM; CDR2 reads ANQGSEA. In nucleotides, the CDR3 is TGCAGCGTTGTGTGGGGGGAGTTTACAGATACGCAGTATTTT. Its protein product is CSVVWGEFTDTQYF.

The rearrangement joins TRBV2 to TRBJ2-7; 8 positions agree with TRBD2. V lost 5 bases and J lost 5; bases outside the gene matches: 14. Germline V gene data show CDR1 as SNHLY and CDR2 as FYNNEI. This CDR3 region has 16 residues. The CDR3 DNA follows: TGTGCCAGCAGTCGGTCGACTAGCGCCGTAAGCCACGAGCAGTACTTC. Translating it yields CASSRSTSAVSHEQYF.

V usage is TRBV7-2 and J usage is TRBJ2-7; 16 nucleotides agree with TRBD2. Per the germline V gene, CDR1 is SGHTA and CDR2 is FQGNSA. This CDR3 is built from 16 residues. V shed 5 bases and J 5 bases; nucleotides not matched to a gene: 6. The CDR3 protein is CASSQGLAGGPHEQYF. The CDR3 DNA sequence: TGTGCCAGCAGCCAGGGACTAGCGGGGGGGCCCCACGAGCAGTACTTC.

This chain uses TRBV7-9 with TRBJ2-7; possibly TRBD1 for D (5 bases). Trimming removed 3 bases from V and 6 bases from J, with 15 bases in between. This CDR3 region has 14 residues. Germline CDR1 and CDR2: SEHNR and FQNEAQ (reference sequence). The CDR3 DNA follows: TGTGCCAGCAGCTTCTTAATGGGGCGCGGCGAGCAGTACTTC. As protein: CASSFLMGRGEQYF.

This chain uses TRBV5-5 with TRBJ2-3, with a tentative D call TRBD1 (5 bases). Germline CDR1 and CDR2: SGHKS and YYEKEE (reference sequence). Trimming cost V 1 base and J 1 base, with 10 bases left between them. This CDR3 has 15 amino acids. The CDR3 DNA sequence: TGTGCCAGCAGCTTGAGGGGCCCGGGCACAGATACGCAGTATTTT. Its translation is CASSLRGPGTDTQYF.

This clone has a handful of counts. The chain links TRBV27 to TRBJ2-2; 9 bases fit TRBD1. CDR1 is MNHEY and CDR2 is SMNVEV in the germline V gene (reference sequence). There are 16 residues in the CDR3. The J segment lost 2 bases and the V segment lost 5 bases, leaving 6 bases of the junction unmatched. The CDR3 loop is CASSPWDRVNTGELFF. CDR3 bases: TGTGCCAGCAGTCCCTGGGACAGGGTTAACACCGGGGAGCTGTTTTTT.